This T cell receptor (beta chain) was documented in a study of OX40 agonist ivuxolimab in advanced cancers. Whole-study context: Patients receiving dose escalation had hepatocellular carcinoma, melanoma, renal cell or head and neck cancer. Checkpoint inhibitors had been given previously to roughly 40% of patients.

Study-level findings and limits: There were, on average, more expanded clones in CD8+ T cells than in CD4+.

V lost 2 bases to trimming and J lost 13 bases, with 14 bases between them. CDR3 length equals 12 residues. The germline CDR1 and CDR2 sequences are SNHLY and FYNNEI. At cycle 4 day 1, cycle 7 day 1, and baseline, blood was sampled. TCRdb's copy holds only in-frame clones and misses some; the assay was immunoSEQ multiplex PCR. The sample lists approximately 80,000 clones, roughly 88% seen once, with around 0.33% in the top ten. With regard to this clone: Its specificity is not known.

Material: CD4+ or CD8+ T cells sorted from blood, obtained in a trial of the OX40 agonist ivuxolimab. The TCR was taken from an adult with an advanced solid tumor such as melanoma, head and neck, liver or kidney cancer. The chain uses TRBV2 and TRBJ1-2; no clear D gene. The chain's CDR3 is CASSESGGSLTF. The CDR3 bases are TGTGCCAGCAGTGAATCGGGCGGCTCCCTCACCTTC. Combining the CDR3 with reference TRBV2 and TRBJ1-2 gives the whole variable domain EPEVTQTPSHQVTQMGQEVILRCVPISNHLYFYWYRQILGQKVEFLVSFYNNEISEKSEIFDDQFSVERPDGSNFTLKIRSTKLEDSAMYFCASSESGGSLTFGSGTRLTVV.